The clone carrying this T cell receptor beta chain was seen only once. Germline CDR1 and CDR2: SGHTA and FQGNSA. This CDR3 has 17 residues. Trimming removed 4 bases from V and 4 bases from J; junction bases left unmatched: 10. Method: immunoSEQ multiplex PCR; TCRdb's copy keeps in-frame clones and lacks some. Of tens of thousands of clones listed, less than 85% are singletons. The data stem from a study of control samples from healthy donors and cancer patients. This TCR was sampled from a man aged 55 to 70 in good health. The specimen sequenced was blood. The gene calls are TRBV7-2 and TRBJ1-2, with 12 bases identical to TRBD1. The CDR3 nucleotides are TGTGCCAGCAGCTCGCCGGGACAGGGGGCGCAGGGCTATGGCTACACCTTC. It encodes CASSSPGQGAQGYGYTF.